The rows below give T cell receptor beta chains drawn from one sample of a study of blood T cell repertoires in COVID-19. Clones were read by immunoSEQ multiplex PCR, and TCRdb kept only the in-frame ones, dropping some. This sample has 350,000 to 500,000 clones, with over 75% found just once. Sequencing was done on a sample of PBMCs or T cells enriched from blood (not recorded which). These TCRs come from a woman between 18 and 30 years old who had been exposed to COVID-19. CDR3s include the opening cysteine and the closing phenylalanine or tryptophan. D genes are given only for firm matches. Only some rows state a clone size, as once, few, many or a class for expanded clones.

D gene | clone size | J gene | V gene | CDR3 protein | CDR3 DNA
TRBD1 | NA | TRBJ1-6 | TRBV9 | CASSPRQGRSDSPLHF | TGTGCCAGCAGCCCCCGACAGGGGAGGAGTGATTCACCCCTCCACTTT
TRBD2 | NA | TRBJ2-1 | TRBV27 | CASSFSGTRYNEQFF | TGTGCCAGCAGTTTCTCCGGGACTAGGTACAATGAGCAGTTCTTC
NA | few | TRBJ1-2 | TRBV19 | CASSLTEGAYGYTF | TGTGCCAGTAGCCTAACGGAGGGCGCGTATGGCTACACCTTC
NA | NA | TRBJ1-1 | TRBV7-9 | CASSWRIQTEAFF | TGTGCCAGCAGCTGGCGGATCCAAACTGAAGCTTTCTTT
NA | NA | TRBJ2-1 | TRBV11-2 | CASSLDAPGNEQFF | TGTGCCAGCAGCTTAGATGCCCCGGGAAATGAGCAGTTCTTC
TRBD2 | NA | TRBJ2-3 | TRBV6-2/TRBV6-3 | CASSQGRGGWADTQYF | TGTGCCAGCAGCCAAGGACGGGGGGGCTGGGCAGATACGCAGTATTTT
TRBD1 | NA | TRBJ1-4 | TRBV19 | CATMRTGTGEGKLFF | TGTGCCACCATGAGGACCGGGACAGGGGAAGGAAAACTGTTTTTT
TRBD2 | NA | TRBJ2-3 | TRBV10-1 | CASSEIAGYTDTQYF | TGCGCCAGCAGTGAGATAGCGGGGTACACAGATACGCAGTATTTT
TRBD1 | NA | TRBJ2-7 | TRBV7-2 | CASSLDRGTGLRFYEQYF | TGTGCCAGCAGCTTAGACCGGGGGACAGGGCTCCGCTTCTACGAGCAGTACTTC
TRBD1 | NA | TRBJ2-7 | TRBV15 | CAASEGGAGGTEQYF | TGTGCCGCCAGCGAGGGCGGGGCAGGGGGCACCGAGCAGTACTTC
TRBD2 | NA | TRBJ2-1 | TRBV7-3 | CASSLVGSTLAGPLGAYNEQFF | TGTGCCAGCAGCTTAGTAGGGTCTACACTAGCGGGGCCTCTCGGGGCCTACAATGAGCAGTTCTTC
NA | NA | TRBJ2-1 | TRBV19 | CASSKLAVSSYNEQFF | TGTGCCAGTAGCAAACTAGCTGTAAGCTCCTACAATGAGCAGTTCTTC
NA | NA | TRBJ1-3 | TRBV10-3 | CAISERAGLNTIYF | TGTGCCATCAGTGAAAGGGCAGGGTTAAACACCATATATTTT
TRBD1 | few | TRBJ1-4 | TRBV28 | CASRSGGYDNEKLFF | TGTGCCAGCAGATCAGGGGGCTACGATAATGAAAAACTGTTTTTT
TRBD1 | NA | TRBJ2-1 | TRBV30 | CAYSGQPVEPEQFF | TGTGCCTACTCGGGACAGCCCGTGGAGCCTGAGCAGTTCTTC
TRBD1 | few | TRBJ2-2 | TRBV4-1 | CASSQDDDRVNTGELFF | TGCGCCAGCAGCCAAGACGACGACAGGGTGAACACCGGGGAGCTGTTTTTT
TRBD1 | NA | TRBJ1-6 | TRBV10-2 | CASSGGPDRANSPLHF | TGCGCCAGCAGTGGGGGCCCGGACAGGGCAAATTCACCCCTCCACTTT